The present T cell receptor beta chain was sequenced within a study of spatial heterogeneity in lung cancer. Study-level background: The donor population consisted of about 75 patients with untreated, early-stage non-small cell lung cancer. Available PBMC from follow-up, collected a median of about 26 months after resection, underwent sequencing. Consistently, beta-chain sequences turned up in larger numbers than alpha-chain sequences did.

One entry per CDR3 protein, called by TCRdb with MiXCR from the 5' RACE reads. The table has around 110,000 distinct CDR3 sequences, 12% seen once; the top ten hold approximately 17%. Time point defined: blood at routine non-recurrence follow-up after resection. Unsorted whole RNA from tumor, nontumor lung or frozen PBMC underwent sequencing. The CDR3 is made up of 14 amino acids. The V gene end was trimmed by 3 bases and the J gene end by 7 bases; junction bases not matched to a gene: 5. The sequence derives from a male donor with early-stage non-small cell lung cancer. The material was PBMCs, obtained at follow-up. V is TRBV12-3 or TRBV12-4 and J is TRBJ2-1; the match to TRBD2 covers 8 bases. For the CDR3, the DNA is TGTGCCAGCAGTTTGGGGCGGGGGGCTAATGAGCAGTTCTTC. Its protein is CASSLGRGANEQFF.